Listed below are T cell receptor beta chains from one sample, sequenced in a study of T cells in tuberculosis. Sequenced by immunoSEQ multiplex PCR; TCRdb stores in-frame clones only, minus some. The sample has about 20,000 clones, 75% to 90% seen once. Sequencing was done on a sample of PBMCs. The receptors were gathered from a donor aged 10-29 years with latent tuberculosis or without tuberculosis infection. CDR3s include the opening cysteine and the closing phenylalanine or tryptophan. The D gene is left open where the match is weak. Clone size is stated in some rows and not others, as once, few, many or a class when expanded.

v_gene	j_gene	d_gene	abundance	len	CDR3aa	CDR3nt
TRBV11-3	TRBJ2-7	.	.	13	CASSLGRSYEQYF	TGTGCCAGCAGCCTCGGCAGGTCCTACGAGCAGTACTTC
TRBV7-8	TRBJ1-3	TRBD1	.	18	CASSLFPDRAYSGNTIYF	TGTGCCAGCAGCTTATTTCCCGACAGGGCCTACTCTGGAAACACCATATATTTT
TRBV7-2	TRBJ2-3	TRBD2	.	18	CASSSWPGGASGTDTQYF	TGTGCCAGCAGCTCCTGGCCCGGGGGGGCCTCCGGCACAGATACGCAGTATTTT
TRBV12-5	TRBJ2-5	.	.	15	CASGSTYREQETQYF	TGTGCTAGTGGTTCAACCTACAGGGAACAAGAGACCCAGTACTTC
TRBV5-4	TRBJ1-6	.	few	12	CASSPRGSPLHF	TGTGCCAGTAGCCCAAGAGGTTCACCCCTCCACTTT
TRBV30	TRBJ1-2	TRBD1	once	14	CAWSGTGGSYGYTF	TGTGCCTGGAGTGGGACAGGGGGCAGCTATGGCTACACCTTC
TRBV7-2	TRBJ2-1	.	.	16	CASSSGGAGAYNEQFF	TGTGCCAGCAGCTCTGGGGGGGCGGGGGCCTACAATGAGCAGTTCTTC
TRBV2	TRBJ1-1	.	.	13	CASSVRGLTEAFF	TGTGCCAGCAGTGTTAGGGGTCTCACTGAAGCTTTCTTT
TRBV11-2	TRBJ2-2	TRBD1	.	16	CASSPLKGQGTGELFF	TGTGCCAGCAGCCCCCTCAAGGGACAGGGGACCGGGGAGCTGTTTTTT
TRBV10-3	TRBJ2-1	TRBD1	.	13	CAIRGTGEHEQFF	TGTGCCATCAGGGGGACAGGGGAACATGAGCAGTTCTTC
TRBV19	TRBJ1-3	.	.	15	CASSKGQLLRNTIYF	TGTGCCAGTAGTAAGGGGCAATTGCTGAGAAACACCATATATTTT
TRBV6-6	TRBJ1-5	.	.	13	CASSYGGTQPQHF	TGTGCCAGCAGTTACGGGGGGACTCAGCCCCAGCATTTT
TRBV2	TRBJ1-1	TRBD1	.	12	CASSLGRGETFF	TGTGCCAGCAGTCTAGGCAGGGGGGAAACTTTCTTT
TRBV7-8	TRBJ2-5	TRBD2	.	16	CASSLVGSGGQETQYF	TGTGCCAGCAGCTTAGTAGGTAGCGGGGGGCAAGAGACCCAGTACTTC
TRBV6-5	TRBJ1-1	.	once	13	CASGGVKATEAFF	TGTGCCAGCGGGGGGGTAAAGGCCACTGAAGCTTTCTTT
TRBV5-1	TRBJ2-3	.	.	14	CASSFGRATDTQYF	TGCGCCAGCAGCTTTGGCAGGGCCACAGATACGCAGTATTTT
TRBV7-2	TRBJ1-2	TRBD1	.	15	CASSSRDRANYGYTF	TGTGCCAGCAGCTCTCGGGACAGAGCTAACTATGGCTACACCTTC
TRBV27	TRBJ1-1	.	.	14	CASSSRALNTEAFF	TGTGCCAGCAGTTCCAGAGCGTTGAACACTGAAGCTTTCTTT
TRBV28	TRBJ1-2	.	.	13	CASSLTANYGYTF	TGTGCCAGCAGTTTGACAGCCAACTATGGCTACACCTTC
TRBV29-1	TRBJ2-7	TRBD1	.	13	CSVEMGQGLGQYF	TGCAGCGTTGAAATGGGACAGGGGCTCGGGCAGTACTTC
TRBV4-2	TRBJ2-7	.	.	17	CASSQDARQGTFYEQYF	TGTGCCAGCAGCCAAGATGCCAGGCAGGGTACATTTTACGAGCAGTACTTC
TRBV2	TRBJ2-1	TRBD2	once	18	CASSAGAGGDRSYNEQFF	TGTGCCAGCAGTGCGGGAGCGGGGGGGGATCGATCCTACAATGAGCAGTTCTTC